The 17 T cell receptor beta chains reported below all come from one sample, sequenced in a study of blood T cells in healthy people across ages. A second PCR of about 7 to 12 cycles used a sample-barcoded 5' primer and a J-beta primer mix. One entry per CDR3 protein, called by TCRdb with MiXCR from the 5' RACE reads. The sample consists of 1.5 million to 2 million distinct CDR3 sequences, approximately 28% of them appearing once. The sample taken for sequencing was blood. All receptors come from a woman aged 25 to 39 in good health.

For this clonotype: A read error may account for a junction end that differs from germline. The genes are TRBV6-2 or TRBV6-3 and TRBJ2-5; 8 nucleotides align to TRBD1. The germline V gene has CDR1 MNHEY and CDR2 SVGEGT. This CDR3 has 18 amino acids. The DNA of the CDR3 is TGTGCCAGCCATCAGAGGCCAGGGACAGGCCCGAACCTTGAGACCCGGTACTTC. Amino acid sequence: CASHQRPGTGPNLETRYF.

The rearrangement joins TRBV12-3 or TRBV12-4 to TRBJ2-1; the D gene could be TRBD1 or TRBD2 (5 bases each). The CDR3 runs 13 residues. Trimming left V 1 base short and J 9 bases short, with 10 bases between. Here the CDR3 reads CASSLGFGTEQFF. DNA for the CDR3: TGTGCCAGCAGTTTAGGGTTCGGGACTGAGCAGTTCTTC.

This chain links TRBV28 with TRBJ1-2, with 7 bases matching TRBD1. This CDR3 comprises 14 residues. V gave up 3 bases and J gave up 7 bases; unmatched junction bases: 8. The germline CDR1 and CDR2 sequences are MDHEN and SYDVKM. CDR3 loop: CASSLGQFGLGYTF. Here the CDR3 DNA reads TGTGCCAGCAGTTTGGGACAGTTCGGTCTTGGCTACACCTTC.

This CDR3 reads CASRQGSYTGELFF. The CDR3 DNA reads TGTGCCAGCAGACAAGGGTCGTACACCGGGGAGCTGTTTTTT. The chain carries TRBV6-2 or TRBV6-3 and TRBJ2-2; D unresolved. The CDR3 loop spans 14 amino acids. Between the trimmed V and J ends, which lost 6 bases and 3 bases, there was a span of 11 bases. CDR1 is MNHEY and CDR2 is SVGEGT in the germline V gene.

This chain connects TRBV6-6 to TRBJ2-2; 7 positions agree with TRBD1. V was pared by 5 bases and J by 5 bases, with 8 bases of the junction left unmatched. The CDR3 consists of 15 residues. CDR1 MNHNY and CDR2 SVGAGI come from the germline V gene (reference sequence). CDR3 nucleotides: TGTGCCAGCAGTCGCCGACAGGGCGGGACCGGGGAGCTGTTTTTT. Protein product: CASSRRQGGTGELFF.

This clonotype was counted at least ten times. V and J are TRBV6-4 and TRBJ1-2; perhaps TRBD1 as D (6 bases). CDR3 length equals 20 residues. Germline CDR1 MRHNA, CDR2 SNTAGT. With 10 bases removed from V and 2 bases from J, the gap between germline ends came to 35 bases. DNA of the CDR3: TGTGCCACCAAACCGCAGTGGGTATTCTTCTCAGGGGACTTCAACTATGGCTACACCTTC. It specifies CATKPQWVFFSGDFNYGYTF.

Here the CDR3 reads CASSSEPTDTQYF. The CDR3 DNA follows: TGTGCCAGCAGCTCCGAGCCAACAGATACGCAGTATTTT. The chain links TRBV5-4 to TRBJ2-3, with D uncertain. The CDR3 totals 13 residues. Trimming took 3 bases from V and 3 from J, leaving 8 bases between them. Germline CDR1 and CDR2: SGHNT and YYREEE (reference sequence).

This clonotype has a handful of counts. The CDR3 protein is CASTTGEVGEKLFF. CDR3 nucleotide sequence: TGTGCCAGCACCACCGGGGAAGTCGGTGAAAAACTGTTTTTT. V is TRBV12-3 or TRBV12-4 and J is TRBJ1-4, with no clear D. The ends were cut back, 7 bases at V and 7 bases at J, with 16 bases in the middle. The CDR3 is made up of 14 amino acids.

This chain uses TRBV20-1 with TRBJ2-7, with D possibly TRBD1 on 5 matching bases. V was trimmed by 6 bases and J by 0 bases, leaving 21 bases between them. From germline, CDR1 is DFQATT and CDR2 SNEGSKA (reference sequence). The CDR3 totals 16 residues. In DNA, the CDR3 is TGCAGTGCCCATCCGCTCGGACAAGCAAGCTCCTACGAGCAGTACTTC. Encoded protein: CSAHPLGQASSYEQYF.

This clonotype was seen a few times. The rearrangement links TRBV20-1 to TRBJ2-1; 7 bases align to TRBD2. Germline CDR1 and CDR2: DFQATT and SNEGSKA (reference sequence). The junction had 32 bases not matched to a gene; V was cut back by 5 bases and J by 7 bases. This CDR3 region has 21 residues. CDR3 amino acids: CSAYLSRASGKGGVTQNEQFF. The CDR3 DNA reads TGCAGTGCTTACCTCTCGAGGGCCAGCGGGAAGGGAGGGGTTACACAAAATGAGCAGTTCTTC.

The V gene is TRBV5-6, the J gene TRBJ2-1; 8 bases map to TRBD2. Unmatched junction bases numbered 12, after V lost 4 bases and J lost 3 bases. This CDR3 spans 17 amino acids. Germline-derived CDR1 and CDR2 are SGHDT and YYEEEE. The CDR3 region is CASSPLGRGGDYNEQFF. For the CDR3, the DNA is TGTGCCAGCAGCCCCCTGGGCCGGGGGGGGGACTACAATGAGCAGTTCTTC.

V is TRBV2 and J is TRBJ2-5; D is perhaps TRBD1 or TRBD2 (5 bases each). The V end lost 6 bases, the J end lost 2 bases, and 10 bases lay between the germline ends. This CDR3 comprises 13 residues. CDR1 is SNHLY, CDR2 FYNNEI, per germline. The CDR3 sequence is CASRGTRQETQYF. CDR3 coding DNA: TGTGCCAGCAGAGGGACCCGACAAGAGACCCAGTACTTC.

The chain links TRBV3-1 to TRBJ2-7; 7 nucleotides match TRBD2. The DNA matches TRBJ2-5 better at its end, which makes the J call doubtful. Per the germline V gene, CDR1 is LGHDT and CDR2 is YNNKEL (reference sequence). The CDR3 totals 14 residues. The CDR3 nucleotides read TGTGCCAGCAGCCAGCGGACTAGAGGGGAGACCCAGTACTTC. It translates to CASSQRTRGETQYF.

The chain joins TRBV30 to TRBJ2-7; 10 nucleotides align to TRBD1. CDR3 length: 13 residues. In germline, CDR1 is GTSNPN, CDR2 SVGIG (reference sequence). After removal of 4 bases from V and 6 bases from J, the junction contained 6 bases not matched to a gene. DNA for the CDR3: TGTGCCTGGACCCGGGACAGGGGTTGCGAGCAGTACTTC. Protein product: CAWTRDRGCEQYF.

There are a few counts of this clonotype. This chain links TRBV9 with TRBJ2-1; 8 bases map to TRBD2. V was pared by 6 bases and J by 2 bases, with 10 bases of the junction left unmatched. This CDR3 is 16 amino acids long. Germline V gives CDR1 SGDLS, CDR2 YYNGEE. CDR3 amino acids: CASIGVAGRTYNEQFF. The CDR3 DNA follows: TGTGCCAGCATCGGGGTAGCGGGACGTACCTACAATGAGCAGTTCTTC.

This clonotype was counted at least ten times. This rearrangement joins TRBV9 to TRBJ2-7, with D tentatively TRBD1 or TRBD2 (6 bases each). Trimming removed 0 bases at V and 7 bases at J, with 11 bases between. The CDR3 totals 13 residues. Germline V gives CDR1 SGDLS, CDR2 YYNGEE. The CDR3 protein is CASSVAGDIEQYF. CDR3 sequence (DNA): TGTGCCAGCAGCGTAGCGGGGGACATAGAGCAGTACTTC.

Ten or more counts support this clonotype. This chain connects TRBV5-7 to TRBJ2-7, with TRBD1 identical over 8 bases. TRBV5-7 is treated as an ORF (open reading frame) with a function not yet certain. Trimming took 4 bases from V and 7 from J; bases not matched to a gene: 4. The CDR3 totals 12 residues. CDR3 bases: TGTGCCAGCAGCCCGCGACAGGGGGAGCAGTACTTC. Protein sequence: CASSPRQGEQYF.